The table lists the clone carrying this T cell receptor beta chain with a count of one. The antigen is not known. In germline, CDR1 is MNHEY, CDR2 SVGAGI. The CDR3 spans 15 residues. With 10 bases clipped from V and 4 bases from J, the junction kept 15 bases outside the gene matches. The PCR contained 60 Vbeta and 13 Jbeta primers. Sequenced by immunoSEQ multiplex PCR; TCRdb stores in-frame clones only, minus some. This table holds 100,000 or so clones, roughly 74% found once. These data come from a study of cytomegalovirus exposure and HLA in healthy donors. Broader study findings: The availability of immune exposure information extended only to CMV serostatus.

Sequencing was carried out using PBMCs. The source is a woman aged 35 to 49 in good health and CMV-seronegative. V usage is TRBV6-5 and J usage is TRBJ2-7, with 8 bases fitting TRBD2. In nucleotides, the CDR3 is TGTGCCACCGAAGATTTACTAGCGGCCAGGTACGAGCAGTACTTC. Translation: CATEDLLAARYEQYF.